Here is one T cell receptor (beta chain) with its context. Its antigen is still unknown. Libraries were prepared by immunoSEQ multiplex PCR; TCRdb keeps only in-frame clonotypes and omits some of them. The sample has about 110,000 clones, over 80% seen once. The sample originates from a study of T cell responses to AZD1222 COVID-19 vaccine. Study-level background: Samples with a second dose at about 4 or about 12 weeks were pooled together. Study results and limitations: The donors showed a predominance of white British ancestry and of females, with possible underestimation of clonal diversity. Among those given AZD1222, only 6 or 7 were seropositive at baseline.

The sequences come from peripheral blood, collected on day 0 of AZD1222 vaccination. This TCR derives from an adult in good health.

CDR3 nucleotide sequence: TGTGCCAGCAGCTTATCCCAGGGCGGCTACGAGCAGTACTTC. Amino acid sequence: CASSLSQGGYEQYF. This chain connects TRBV11-2 to TRBJ2-7; possibly TRBD1 for D (5 bases). This CDR3 region has 14 residues. V lost 2 bases, J lost 3 bases, and 11 bases lay in between. From germline, CDR1 is SGHAT and CDR2 FQNNGV.